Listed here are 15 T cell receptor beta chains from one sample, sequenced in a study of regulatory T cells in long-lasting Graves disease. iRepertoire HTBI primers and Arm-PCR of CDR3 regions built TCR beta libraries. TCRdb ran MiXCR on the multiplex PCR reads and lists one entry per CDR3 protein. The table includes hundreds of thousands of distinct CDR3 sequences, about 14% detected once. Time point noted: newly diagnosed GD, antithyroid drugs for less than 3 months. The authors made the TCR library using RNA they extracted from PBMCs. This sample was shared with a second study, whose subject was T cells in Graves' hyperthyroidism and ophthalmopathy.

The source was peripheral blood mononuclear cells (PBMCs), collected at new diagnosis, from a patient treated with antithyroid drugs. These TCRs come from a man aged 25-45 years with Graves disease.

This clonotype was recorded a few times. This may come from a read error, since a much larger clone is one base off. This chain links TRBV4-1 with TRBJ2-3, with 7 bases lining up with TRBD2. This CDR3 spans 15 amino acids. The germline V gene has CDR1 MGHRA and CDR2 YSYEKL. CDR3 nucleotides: TGCGCCATCAGCCCCCAGGGAGGGAGCACAGATACGCAGTATTTT. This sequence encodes CAISPQGGSTDTQYF.

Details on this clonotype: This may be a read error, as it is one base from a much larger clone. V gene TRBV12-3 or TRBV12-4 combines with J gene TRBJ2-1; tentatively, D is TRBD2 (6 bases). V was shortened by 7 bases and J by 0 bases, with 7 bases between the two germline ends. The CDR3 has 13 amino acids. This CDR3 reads CASIGSSYNEQFF. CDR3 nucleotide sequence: TGTGCCAGCATCGGGAGCTCCTACAATGAGCAGTTCTTC.

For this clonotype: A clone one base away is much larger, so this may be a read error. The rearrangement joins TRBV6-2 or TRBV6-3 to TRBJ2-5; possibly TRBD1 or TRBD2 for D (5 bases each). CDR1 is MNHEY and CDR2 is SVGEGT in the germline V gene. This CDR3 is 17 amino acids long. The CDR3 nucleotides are TGTGCCAGCAGTTACCCCCTTTCGCGGGTGGGGGAAGAGATCCAGTACTTC. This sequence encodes CASSYPLSRVGEEIQYF.

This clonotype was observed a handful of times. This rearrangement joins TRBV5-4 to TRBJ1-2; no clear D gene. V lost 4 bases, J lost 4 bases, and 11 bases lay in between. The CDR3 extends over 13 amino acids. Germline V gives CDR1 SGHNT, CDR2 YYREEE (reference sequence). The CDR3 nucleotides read TGTGCCAGCAGCACGTATCCCGCCTATGGCTACACCTTC. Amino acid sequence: CASSTYPAYGYTF.

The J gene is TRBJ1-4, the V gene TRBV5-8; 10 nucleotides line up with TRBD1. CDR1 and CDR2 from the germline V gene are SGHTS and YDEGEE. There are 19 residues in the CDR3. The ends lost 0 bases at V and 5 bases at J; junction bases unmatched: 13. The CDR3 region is CASSLAGTGVMAANEKLFF. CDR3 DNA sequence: TGTGCCAGCAGCTTGGCCGGGACAGGGGTCATGGCCGCAAATGAAAAACTGTTTTTT.

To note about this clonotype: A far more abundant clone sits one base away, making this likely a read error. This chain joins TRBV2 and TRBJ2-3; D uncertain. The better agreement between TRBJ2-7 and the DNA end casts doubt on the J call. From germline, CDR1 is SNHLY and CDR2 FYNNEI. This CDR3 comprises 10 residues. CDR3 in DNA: TGTGCCAGCAGTTCACATGAGCAGTACTTC. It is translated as CASSSHEQYF.

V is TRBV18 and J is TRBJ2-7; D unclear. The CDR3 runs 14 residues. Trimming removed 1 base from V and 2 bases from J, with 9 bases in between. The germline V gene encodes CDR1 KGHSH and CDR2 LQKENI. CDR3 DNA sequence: TGTGCCAGCTCACCACAGCACACCACCTACGAGCAGTACTTC. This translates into CASSPQHTTYEQYF.

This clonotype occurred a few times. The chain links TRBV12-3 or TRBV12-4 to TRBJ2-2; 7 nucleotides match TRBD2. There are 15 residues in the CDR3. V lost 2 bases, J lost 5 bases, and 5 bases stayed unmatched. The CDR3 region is CASSLLLAETGELFF. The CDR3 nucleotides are TGTGCCAGCAGTTTACTTCTAGCGGAAACCGGGGAGCTGTTTTTT.

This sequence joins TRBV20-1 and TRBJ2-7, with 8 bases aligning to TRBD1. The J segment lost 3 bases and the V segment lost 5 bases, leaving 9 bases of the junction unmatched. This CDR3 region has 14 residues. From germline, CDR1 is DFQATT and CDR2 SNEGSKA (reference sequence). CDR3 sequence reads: CSASPGGNSYEQYF. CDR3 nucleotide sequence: TGCAGTGCTTCCCCAGGGGGCAATAGCTACGAGCAGTACTTC.

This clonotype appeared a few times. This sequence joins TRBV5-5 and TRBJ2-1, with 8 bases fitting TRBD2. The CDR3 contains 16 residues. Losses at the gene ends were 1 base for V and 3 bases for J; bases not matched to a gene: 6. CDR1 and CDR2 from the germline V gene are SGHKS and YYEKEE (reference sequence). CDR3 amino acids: CASSLQPGLGYNEQFF. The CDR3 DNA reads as TGTGCCAGCAGCTTGCAACCGGGACTAGGCTACAATGAGCAGTTCTTC.

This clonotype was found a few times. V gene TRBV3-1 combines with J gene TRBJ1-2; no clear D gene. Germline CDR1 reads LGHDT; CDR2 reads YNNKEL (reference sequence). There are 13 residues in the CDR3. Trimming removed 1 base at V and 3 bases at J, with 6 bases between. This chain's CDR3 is CASSQGNDYGYTF. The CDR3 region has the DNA TGTGCCAGCAGCCAAGGCAATGACTATGGCTACACCTTC.

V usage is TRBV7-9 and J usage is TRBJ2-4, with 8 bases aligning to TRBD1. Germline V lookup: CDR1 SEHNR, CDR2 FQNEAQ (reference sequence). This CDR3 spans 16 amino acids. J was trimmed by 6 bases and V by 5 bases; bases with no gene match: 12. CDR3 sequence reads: CASSPNLGTGRNIQYF. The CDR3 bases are TGTGCCAGCAGCCCGAACCTCGGGACAGGACGAAACATTCAGTACTTC.

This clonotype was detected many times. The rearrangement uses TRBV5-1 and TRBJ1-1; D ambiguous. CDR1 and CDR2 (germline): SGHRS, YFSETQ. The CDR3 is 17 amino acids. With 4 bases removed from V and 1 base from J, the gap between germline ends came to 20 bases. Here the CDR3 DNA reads TGCGCCAGCAGCCAGCGGAGGTCATTGGCTCCGAACACTGAAGCTTTCTTT. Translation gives CASSQRRSLAPNTEAFF.

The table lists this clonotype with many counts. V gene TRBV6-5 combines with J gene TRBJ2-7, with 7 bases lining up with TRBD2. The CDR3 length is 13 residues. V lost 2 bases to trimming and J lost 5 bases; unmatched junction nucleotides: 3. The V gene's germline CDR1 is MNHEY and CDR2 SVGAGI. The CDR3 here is CASSYGGRDEQYF. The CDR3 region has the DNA TGTGCCAGCAGTTACGGCGGGAGAGACGAGCAGTACTTC.

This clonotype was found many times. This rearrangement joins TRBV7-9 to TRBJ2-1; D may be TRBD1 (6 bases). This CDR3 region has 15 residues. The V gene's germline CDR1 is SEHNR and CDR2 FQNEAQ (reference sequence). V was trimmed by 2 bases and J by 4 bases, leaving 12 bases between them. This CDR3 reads CASSLTGLAYNEQFF. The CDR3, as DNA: TGTGCCAGCAGCTTAACAGGGTTAGCGTACAATGAGCAGTTCTTC.